A single sample gave rise to the 15 T cell receptor beta chains below, sequenced in a study of T cell responses to AZD1222 COVID-19 vaccine. TCRdb's table, derived via immunoSEQ multiplex PCR, lists solely in-frame clones and lacks some. The profile covers some 150,000 clones, with about 87% appearing a single time and around 3.4% taken by the ten largest. The material sequenced was peripheral blood, taken on day 0 of MenACWY control vaccination. These receptors all come from an adult in good health.

The chain uses TRBV4-3 and TRBJ1-1; D unresolved. The germline V gene encodes CDR1 LGHNA and CDR2 YSLEER. The CDR3 contains 14 residues. The ends were cut back, 0 bases at V and 6 bases at J, with 11 bases in the middle. The CDR3 loop is CASSQDLGSAEAFF. For the CDR3, the DNA is TGCGCCAGCAGCCAAGATCTAGGCAGTGCTGAAGCTTTCTTT.

The chain couples TRBV30 to TRBJ1-5, with D unresolved. There are 13 residues in the CDR3. V lost 2 bases and J 2 bases, leaving 7 bases between the germline ends. Germline CDR1 is GTSNPN and CDR2 is SVGIG (reference sequence). The CDR3 nucleotides read TGTGCCTGGAGTCGAGAGGGCAATCAGCCCCAGCATTTT. Protein product: CAWSREGNQPQHF.

The chain has TRBV2 and TRBJ1-2; no firm D call. Looked up from germline, CDR1 is SNHLY and CDR2 is FYNNEI. There are 14 residues in the CDR3. The ends were cut back, 2 bases at V and 4 bases at J, with 11 bases in the middle. CDR3 nucleotide sequence: TGTGCCAGCAGTGAATGGGAGGGAGGCTATGGCTACACCTTC. This encodes CASSEWEGGYGYTF.

The chain joins TRBV18 to TRBJ1-4, with TRBD1 as a possible D gene (6 bases). With 0 bases removed from V and 7 bases from J, the gap between germline ends came to 12 bases. From germline, CDR1 is KGHSH and CDR2 LQKENI. This CDR3 is built from 15 residues. In DNA form, the CDR3 reads TGTGCCAGCTCACCACCAGGCACAGGGCGTGAAAAACTGTTTTTT. This codes for CASSPPGTGREKLFF.

The chain carries TRBV7-2 and TRBJ2-7, with D possibly matching TRBD2 (6 bases). The length of the CDR3 is 16 residues. In germline, CDR1 is SGHTA, CDR2 FQGNSA. The V end was cut by 4 bases, the J end by 2 bases, with 18 bases between. The chain's CDR3 is CASSSRSGTTPYEQYF. The CDR3 coding sequence is TGTGCCAGCAGCTCACGTAGCGGCACAACCCCCTACGAGCAGTACTTC.

This clone was detected once. This chain links TRBV19 with TRBJ1-2; perhaps TRBD1 as D (5 bases). Germline lookup yields CDR1 LNHDA and CDR2 SQIVND (reference sequence). The CDR3 totals 15 residues. Trimming stripped 3 bases from V and 3 bases from J, with 14 bases between. The DNA of the CDR3 is TGTGCCAGTAGTATCAGAGGGGACGGTGACTATGGCTACACCTTC. Translated: CASSIRGDGDYGYTF.

The chain combines TRBV19 with TRBJ1-6; D gene ambiguous. The germline V gene encodes CDR1 LNHDA and CDR2 SQIVND (reference sequence). This CDR3 has 14 residues. V shed 8 bases and J shed 8 bases, with 16 bases lying between them. The CDR3 sequence: CASPITSVDSPLHF. CDR3 DNA: TGTGCCAGTCCCATAACGTCGGTGGATTCACCCCTCCACTTT.

The chain employs TRBV10-3 and TRBJ1-5, with D unclear. Trimming removed 0 bases at V and 9 bases at J, with 6 bases between. The CDR3 length is 12 residues. CDR1 is ENHRY, CDR2 SYGVKD, per germline. As DNA, the CDR3 is TGTGCCATCAGTGAGTCGACGGGGCCCCAGCATTTT. Translating it yields CAISESTGPQHF.

The CDR3 DNA sequence: TGCGCCAGCAGCCTCGGAAACGCTGGGGCCAACGTCCTGACTTTC. Its protein is CASSLGNAGANVLTF. The chain recombines TRBV5-1 with TRBJ2-6, with unresolved D. The germline CDR1 and CDR2 sequences are SGHRS and YFSETQ. V shed 4 bases and J shed 2 bases, with 10 bases lying between them. This CDR3 comprises 15 residues.

The chain joins TRBV19 to TRBJ1-1; D is unclear. CDR1 LNHDA and CDR2 SQIVND come from the germline V gene (reference sequence). Between the trimmed V and J ends, which lost 0 bases and 10 bases, there was a span of 15 bases. This CDR3 is 14 amino acids long. The CDR3: CASSIDSSTKSAFF. The CDR3 DNA follows: TGTGCCAGTAGTATAGATTCCAGTACAAAATCAGCTTTCTTT.

The rearrangement uses TRBV2 and TRBJ2-2, with 7 positions matching TRBD1. In germline, CDR1 is SNHLY, CDR2 FYNNEI. This CDR3 contains 13 residues. V lost 7 bases, J lost 1 base, and 0 bases stayed unmatched. The CDR3 protein is CASNRGNTGELFF. In nucleotides, the CDR3 is TGTGCCAGCAACAGGGGGAACACCGGGGAGCTGTTTTTT.

This clone was counted once. The rearrangement joins TRBV11-2 to TRBJ2-5; D uncertain. The CDR3 sequence is 15 residues long. V gave up 3 bases and J gave up 2 bases, with 13 bases separating them. Germline V gene lookup returns CDR1 SGHAT and CDR2 FQNNGV. CDR3 residues: CASSFWAAEQETQYF. The CDR3 nucleotides read TGTGCCAGCAGCTTTTGGGCGGCGGAACAAGAGACCCAGTACTTC. The whole variable domain, filled in from reference TRBV11-2 and TRBJ2-5, reads EAGVAQSPRYKIIEKRQSVAFWCNPISGHATLYWYQQILGQGPKLLIQFQNNGVVDDSQLPKDRFSAERLKGVDSTLKIQPAKLEDSAVYLCASSFWAAEQETQYFGPGTRLLVL.

The rearrangement uses TRBV4-2 and TRBJ2-1; D unclear. The V gene's germline CDR1 is LGHNA and CDR2 YNFKEQ. The CDR3 length is 16 residues. Trimming removed 0 bases at V and 0 bases at J, with 9 bases between. CDR3 sequence: CASSQEYLSSYNEQFF. CDR3 DNA sequence: TGTGCCAGCAGCCAAGAATACCTCAGCTCCTACAATGAGCAGTTCTTC.

The chain joins TRBV28 to TRBJ2-1, with D unclear. The CDR3 consists of 12 residues. The ends were cut back, 4 bases at V and 4 bases at J, with 5 bases in the middle. CDR1 is MDHEN and CDR2 is SYDVKM in the germline V gene. CDR3 loop: CASSSWYNEQFF. DNA of the CDR3: TGTGCCAGCAGTTCCTGGTACAATGAGCAGTTCTTC.

The chain recombines TRBV12-3 or TRBV12-4 with TRBJ2-7; D is uncertain. Trimming shortened V by 2 bases and J by 5 bases, and 4 bases separated the two germline ends. The CDR3 runs to 11 residues. CDR3 sequence reads: CASSLTDEQYF. The DNA of the CDR3 is TGTGCCAGCAGTTTAACCGACGAGCAGTACTTC.